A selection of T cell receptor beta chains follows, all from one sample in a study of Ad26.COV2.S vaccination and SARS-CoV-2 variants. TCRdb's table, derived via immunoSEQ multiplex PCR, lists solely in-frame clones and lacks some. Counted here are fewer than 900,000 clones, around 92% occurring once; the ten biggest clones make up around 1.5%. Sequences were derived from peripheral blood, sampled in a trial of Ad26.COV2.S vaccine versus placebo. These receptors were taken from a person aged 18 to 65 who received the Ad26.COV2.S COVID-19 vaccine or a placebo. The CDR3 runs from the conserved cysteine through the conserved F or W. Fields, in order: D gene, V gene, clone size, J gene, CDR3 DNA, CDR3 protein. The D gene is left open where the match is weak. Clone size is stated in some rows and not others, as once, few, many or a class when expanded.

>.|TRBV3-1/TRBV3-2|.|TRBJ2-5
TGTGCCAGCAGCCATGGGACTCTCCCGGAGACCCAGTACTTC
CASSHGTLPETQYF
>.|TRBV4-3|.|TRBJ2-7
TGCGCCAGCAGCCAATTTTCAGGTGACGAGCAGTACTTC
CASSQFSGDEQYF
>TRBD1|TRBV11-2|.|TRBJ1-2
TGTGCCAGCAGCTTAACGGACAGGAGAACGTCCTACACCTTC
CASSLTDRRTSYTF
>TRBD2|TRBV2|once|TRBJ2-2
TGTGCCAGCAGTGGACTAGCGGGGAGGGGGGAGCTGTTTTTT
CASSGLAGRGELFF
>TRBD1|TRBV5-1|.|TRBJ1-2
TGCGCCAGCAGCCCCGGGACAGGGGGCAACTATGGCTACACCTTC
CASSPGTGGNYGYTF
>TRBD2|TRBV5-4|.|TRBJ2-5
TGTGCCAGCAGCTCTGGGGGGGGATGGAGGGAGACCCAGTACTTC
CASSSGGGWRETQYF
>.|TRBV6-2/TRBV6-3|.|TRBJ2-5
TGTGCCAGCAGTTACCTCCGGGAGACCCAGTACTTC
CASSYLRETQYF
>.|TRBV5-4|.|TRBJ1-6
TGTGCCGGGGGACAAGTAAATTCACCCCTCCACTTT
CAGGQVNSPLHF
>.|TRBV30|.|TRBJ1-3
TGTGCCTGGAGTGCCATTGGAAACACCATATATTTT
CAWSAIGNTIYF
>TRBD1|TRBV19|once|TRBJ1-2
TGTGCCAGTAGTCCGGGACAGGGAAGCTATGGCTACACCTTC
CASSPGQGSYGYTF
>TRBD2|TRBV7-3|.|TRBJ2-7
TGTGCCAGCAGCGCTAGCGGGGGGCCGCAGTACGAGCAGTACTTC
CASSASGGPQYEQYF
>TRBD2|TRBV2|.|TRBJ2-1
TGTGCCAGCAGTCCGGAGACTAGCGGGATAAAGAATGAGCAGTTCTTC
CASSPETSGIKNEQFF
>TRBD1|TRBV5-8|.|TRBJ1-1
TGTGCCAGCAGCTTGGAGACACAGGGGCGTGAAGCTTTCTTT
CASSLETQGREAFF
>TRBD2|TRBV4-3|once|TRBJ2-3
TGCGCCAGCAGCCAAGAGGCGACTAGCGGGGGGGCCCATACGCAGTATTTT
CASSQEATSGGAHTQYF
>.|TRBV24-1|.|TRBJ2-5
TGTGCCACCAGTGATTTTCAGGGTGAGACCCAGTACTTC
CATSDFQGETQYF
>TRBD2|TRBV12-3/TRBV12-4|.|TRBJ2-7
TGTGCCATTCGGACTAGCGGGATATACGAGCAGTACTTC
CAIRTSGIYEQYF
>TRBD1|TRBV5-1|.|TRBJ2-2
TGCGCCAGCAGCCGGGACAGGGCTGACACCGGGGAGCTGTTTTTT
CASSRDRADTGELFF
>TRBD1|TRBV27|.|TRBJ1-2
TGTGCCAGCAGTTGGGACAGCAGCTATGGCTACACCTTC
CASSWDSSYGYTF
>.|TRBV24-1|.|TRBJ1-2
TGTGCCACCAGTGATACAGGGATGGTATACACCTTC
CATSDTGMVYTF
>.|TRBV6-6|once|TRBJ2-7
TGTGCCAGCAGTTACATGGACTGGGAATACGAGCAGTACTTC
CASSYMDWEYEQYF
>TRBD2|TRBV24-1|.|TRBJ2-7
TGTGCCACCAGTGAGGAACCGGGACTAGCGGGAGTAGGCGAGCAGTACTTC
CATSEEPGLAGVGEQYF
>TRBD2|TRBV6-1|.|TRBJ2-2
TGTGCCAGCAGTGAAGGGGGGGGGACCCCCGGGGAGCTGTTTTTT
CASSEGGGTPGELFF